Below, one T cell receptor beta chain is given with its context. Profiled with immunoSEQ multiplex PCR; TCRdb holds only in-frame clones, not every one. The sample consists of around 150,000 clones, about 91% of them appearing once. The sample belongs to a study of blood T cell repertoires in COVID-19. Study in general: Material from acute and convalescent COVID-19 was sourced from the United States, Italy and Spain. T cells, B-cell-depleted T cells, or PBMCs provided the cDNA or gDNA that served as material.

CDR1 and CDR2 from the germline V gene are MDHEN and SYDVKM. This CDR3 is built from 14 residues. V was pared by 6 bases and J by 3 bases, with 5 bases of the junction left unmatched. Specimen: peripheral blood. The gene calls are TRBV28 and TRBJ1-2, with TRBD1 matching 9 bases. This sequence originates from a woman aged 60-70 years who had recovered from COVID-19. This CDR3 is CASSHRGRDYGYTF. DNA for the CDR3: TGTGCCAGCAGCCACAGGGGGCGAGACTATGGCTACACCTTC.